The rows below give T cell receptor beta chains drawn from one sample of a study of T cell repertoires in cytomegalovirus infection. TCRdb processed the reads anew with MiXCR; each CDR3 protein has one entry. This sample yields fewer than 300,000 distinct CDR3 sequences, of which roughly a quarter are seen a single time; roughly 13% belongs to the top ten. The sample consisted of PBMCs. These receptors originate from a human donor in good health (CMV status not recorded). Some clones in this sample may be carry-over from other donors' samples. CDR3s include the opening cysteine and the closing phenylalanine or tryptophan. Fields, in order: D gene, clone size, V gene, J gene, CDR3 protein, CDR3 DNA. The D gene is left open where the match is weak. Part of the rows lack a size; the others show once, few, many or a class for expanded clones.

D gene: .
clone size: .
V gene: TRBV12-3/TRBV12-4
J gene: TRBJ1-1
CDR3 protein: CASSFSGPCTEAFF
CDR3 DNA: TGTGCCAGCAGTTTTTCTGGTCCCTGCACTGAAGCTTTCTTT

D gene: TRBD1
clone size: .
V gene: TRBV6-2/TRBV6-3
J gene: TRBJ2-7
CDR3 protein: CASSGTEPSYEQYF
CDR3 DNA: TGTGCCAGCAGTGGGACAGAACCCTCCTACGAGCAGTACTTC

D gene: TRBD1
clone size: .
V gene: TRBV29-1
J gene: TRBJ1-4
CDR3 protein: CSAETGQTNEKLFF
CDR3 DNA: TGCAGCGCCGAGACGGGACAGACTAATGAAAAACTGTTTTTT

D gene: TRBD1
clone size: .
V gene: TRBV6-5
J gene: TRBJ2-3
CDR3 protein: CASSRRRDRVADTQYF
CDR3 DNA: TGTGCCAGCAGTCGTCGCCGGGACAGGGTTGCAGATACGCAGTATTTT

D gene: .
clone size: many
V gene: TRBV6-5
J gene: TRBJ2-3
CDR3 protein: CASSYARFPNTDTQYF
CDR3 DNA: TGTGCCAGCAGTTACGCTCGGTTTCCCAACACAGATACGCAGTATTTT

D gene: .
clone size: .
V gene: TRBV5-1
J gene: TRBJ1-4
CDR3 protein: CASSIGDSNEKLFF
CDR3 DNA: TGCGCCAGCAGCATCGGGGATTCTAATGAAAAACTGTTTTTT

D gene: .
clone size: .
V gene: TRBV12-3/TRBV12-4
J gene: TRBJ1-4
CDR3 protein: CASSFERTVPNEKLFF
CDR3 DNA: TGTGCCAGCAGTTTTGAGAGGACAGTCCCTAATGAAAAACTGTTTTTT

D gene: TRBD2
clone size: .
V gene: TRBV10-3
J gene: TRBJ2-1
CDR3 protein: CAISEGAGGPNEQFF
CDR3 DNA: TGTGCCATCAGTGAAGGGGCGGGGGGGCCTAATGAGCAGTTCTTC

D gene: .
clone size: few
V gene: TRBV7-8
J gene: TRBJ1-3
CDR3 protein: CASSLGVTSGNTIYF
CDR3 DNA: TGTGCCAGCAGCTTAGGAGTCACCTCTGGAAACACCATATATTTT

D gene: TRBD1
clone size: many
V gene: TRBV7-2
J gene: TRBJ2-1
CDR3 protein: CASSLTGRMFF
CDR3 DNA: TGTGCCAGCAGCTTGACAGGGAGAATGTTCTTC

D gene: TRBD1
clone size: many
V gene: TRBV11-2
J gene: TRBJ2-7
CDR3 protein: CASSLRDRVYEQYF
CDR3 DNA: TGTGCCAGCAGCTTACGGGACAGAGTATACGAGCAGTACTTC

D gene: TRBD1
clone size: many
V gene: TRBV6-2/TRBV6-3
J gene: TRBJ1-5
CDR3 protein: CASSSDRGFNQPQHF
CDR3 DNA: TGTGCCAGCAGCTCGGACAGGGGGTTCAATCAGCCCCAGCATTTT

D gene: .
clone size: .
V gene: TRBV12-3/TRBV12-4
J gene: TRBJ2-2
CDR3 protein: CASSLMRLSGELFF
CDR3 DNA: TGTGCCAGCAGCCTCATGAGGTTGAGCGGGGAGCTGTTTTTT

D gene: .
clone size: few
V gene: TRBV11-2
J gene: TRBJ2-6
CDR3 protein: CASSTTSSGANVLTF
CDR3 DNA: TGTGCCAGCAGCACTACCAGCTCTGGGGCCAACGTCCTGACTTTC

D gene: TRBD2
clone size: .
V gene: TRBV2
J gene: TRBJ2-3
CDR3 protein: CASRYPGLGRSDTQYF
CDR3 DNA: TGTGCCAGCAGGTACCCGGGACTAGGTCGGTCAGATACGCAGTATTTT

D gene: TRBD2
clone size: many
V gene: TRBV19
J gene: TRBJ2-1
CDR3 protein: CASSLGTSGGAHYNEQFF
CDR3 DNA: TGTGCCAGTAGCCTTGGGACTAGCGGGGGGGCCCACTACAATGAGCAGTTCTTC

D gene: .
clone size: many
V gene: TRBV7-2
J gene: TRBJ1-4
CDR3 protein: CASSLDLNEKLFF
CDR3 DNA: TGTGCCAGCAGCTTAGACCTTAATGAAAAACTGTTTTTT

D gene: .
clone size: many
V gene: TRBV7-2
J gene: TRBJ2-1
CDR3 protein: CASTDYNEQFF
CDR3 DNA: TGTGCCAGCACCGATTACAATGAGCAGTTCTTC

D gene: .
clone size: .
V gene: TRBV10-2
J gene: TRBJ2-3
CDR3 protein: CAGGNRDTDTQYF
CDR3 DNA: TGCGCCGGGGGTAACAGGGACACAGATACGCAGTATTTT

D gene: .
clone size: .
V gene: TRBV7-2
J gene: TRBJ2-2
CDR3 protein: CASSKVNTGELFF
CDR3 DNA: TGTGCCAGCAGCAAGGTGAACACCGGGGAGCTGTTTTTT

D gene: .
clone size: few
V gene: TRBV28
J gene: TRBJ2-1
CDR3 protein: CASSLSGNNEQFF
CDR3 DNA: TGTGCCAGCAGTTTGAGTGGGAACAATGAGCAGTTCTTC

D gene: .
clone size: .
V gene: TRBV20-1
J gene: TRBJ2-7
CDR3 protein: CSASTPARGNYEQYF
CDR3 DNA: TGCAGTGCTAGTACTCCAGCTAGGGGTAATTACGAGCAGTACTTC

D gene: TRBD1
clone size: many
V gene: TRBV12-3/TRBV12-4
J gene: TRBJ1-6
CDR3 protein: CASRLGTVNSPLHF
CDR3 DNA: TGTGCCAGCAGACTAGGGACAGTTAATTCACCCCTCCACTTT

D gene: TRBD2
clone size: .
V gene: TRBV7-3
J gene: TRBJ2-5
CDR3 protein: CAGSLGLAETQYF
CDR3 DNA: TGTGCCGGCAGCCTGGGACTAGCTGAGACCCAGTACTTC

D gene: .
clone size: many
V gene: TRBV7-2
J gene: TRBJ2-5
CDR3 protein: CASSLTGNREETQYF
CDR3 DNA: TGTGCCAGCAGCTTAACGGGAAACAGGGAAGAGACCCAGTACTTC

D gene: .
clone size: few
V gene: TRBV6-2/TRBV6-3
J gene: TRBJ1-1
CDR3 protein: CASSSEGYGNTEAFF
CDR3 DNA: TGTGCCAGCAGTAGTGAGGGGTACGGGAACACTGAAGCTTTCTTT

D gene: TRBD1
clone size: few
V gene: TRBV28
J gene: TRBJ2-1
CDR3 protein: CASSPGTGGFEQFF
CDR3 DNA: TGTGCCAGCAGCCCCGGGACAGGCGGATTCGAGCAGTTCTTC

D gene: .
clone size: few
V gene: TRBV6-5
J gene: TRBJ1-4
CDR3 protein: CASSYGTSEEKLFF
CDR3 DNA: TGTGCCAGCAGCTACGGGACCTCAGAAGAAAAACTGTTTTTT

D gene: TRBD1
clone size: .
V gene: TRBV7-2
J gene: TRBJ1-5
CDR3 protein: CASSSTGERNQPQHF
CDR3 DNA: TGTGCCAGCAGCTCTACAGGGGAAAGGAATCAGCCCCAGCATTTT

D gene: TRBD1
clone size: .
V gene: TRBV4-1
J gene: TRBJ2-7
CDR3 protein: CASSHRTGAEQYF
CDR3 DNA: TGTGCCAGCAGCCATAGGACAGGGGCCGAGCAGTACTTC

D gene: TRBD1
clone size: .
V gene: TRBV20-1
J gene: TRBJ2-3
CDR3 protein: CSATWTGEGDTQYF
CDR3 DNA: TGCAGTGCCACCTGGACAGGGGAGGGGGATACGCAGTATTTT

D gene: TRBD2
clone size: .
V gene: TRBV20-1
J gene: TRBJ2-7
CDR3 protein: CSASRLAVTYEQYF
CDR3 DNA: TGCAGTGCGAGTAGACTAGCGGTAACCTACGAGCAGTACTTC

D gene: TRBD1
clone size: few
V gene: TRBV6-6
J gene: TRBJ2-2
CDR3 protein: CAILKGTGGLVNTGELFF
CDR3 DNA: TGTGCCATCCTCAAGGGGACAGGGGGATTAGTGAACACCGGGGAGCTGTTTTTT

D gene: .
clone size: few
V gene: TRBV28
J gene: TRBJ2-4
CDR3 protein: CASSSAGPKNIQYF
CDR3 DNA: TGTGCCAGCAGTTCCGCGGGGCCCAAAAACATTCAGTACTTC

D gene: TRBD1
clone size: .
V gene: TRBV7-2
J gene: TRBJ1-1
CDR3 protein: CASSKGQVREAFF
CDR3 DNA: TGTGCCAGCAGCAAAGGACAGGTTAGGGAGGCTTTCTTT

D gene: .
clone size: .
V gene: TRBV24-1
J gene: TRBJ2-2
CDR3 protein: CATGPEGLNTGELFF
CDR3 DNA: TGTGCCACCGGCCCCGAGGGACTGAACACCGGGGAGCTGTTTTTT

D gene: .
clone size: .
V gene: TRBV4-1
J gene: TRBJ2-7
CDR3 protein: CASSQVGLEQYF
CDR3 DNA: TGCGCCAGCAGCCAAGTTGGTCTGGAGCAGTACTTC